A selection of T cell receptor beta chains follows, all from one sample in a study of PD-L1 blockade in urothelial cancer. The data were produced by immunoSEQ multiplex PCR, yet TCRdb's version contains in-frame clones alone and is incomplete. The data contain 80,000 to 130,000 clones, 90% to 95% of them singletons. The sample here was PBMCs, taken around atezolizumab (anti-PD-L1) treatment. These receptors all come from a woman older than 75 with urothelial cancer. CDR3s include the opening cysteine and the closing phenylalanine or tryptophan. D genes are given only for firm matches. The listing skips clone size in some rows; elsewhere it reads once, few, many or a size class.

J | D | size | V | CDR3 | DNA
TRBJ2-7 | TRBD2 | . | TRBV7-2 | CASSLVSGGGEIYEQYF | TGTGCCAGCAGCTTAGTGAGCGGGGGGGGAGAAATCTACGAGCAGTACTTC
TRBJ1-5 | TRBD1 | . | TRBV18 | CASSPVGGRDQPQHF | TGTGCCAGCTCACCAGTAGGGGGCCGTGATCAGCCCCAGCATTTT
TRBJ1-1 | TRBD1 | . | TRBV6-5 | CASRGYGQGHTEAFF | TGTGCCAGCAGGGGCTACGGACAGGGCCACACTGAAGCTTTCTTT
TRBJ2-1 | TRBD2 | . | TRBV19 | CASSVYRARGRAINEQFF | TGTGCCAGTAGTGTGTATCGCGCTCGCGGGAGGGCTATCAATGAGCAGTTCTTC
TRBJ2-7 | TRBD1 | . | TRBV7-6 | CASSSPGTGSYEQYF | TGTGCCAGCAGCTCCCCGGGGACAGGCTCCTACGAGCAGTACTTC
TRBJ2-2 | TRBD2 | . | TRBV9 | CASSVAPSGNTGELFF | TGTGCCAGCAGCGTAGCTCCTAGCGGAAACACCGGGGAGCTGTTTTTT
TRBJ1-1 | . | . | TRBV5-8 | CASSLGTYTEAFF | TGTGCCAGCAGCTTAGGGACATACACTGAAGCTTTCTTT
TRBJ1-1 | . | . | TRBV2 | CASGAQENTEAFF | TGTGCCAGTGGGGCCCAAGAGAACACTGAAGCTTTCTTT
TRBJ2-2 | TRBD2 | . | TRBV11-1 | CASSPGLAVAGELFF | TGTGCCAGCAGTCCGGGACTAGCGGTGGCCGGGGAGCTGTTTTTT
TRBJ2-2 | TRBD2 | . | TRBV5-6 | CASSLEWGAGGPAGELFF | TGTGCCAGCAGCTTGGAGTGGGGCGCGGGAGGGCCTGCCGGGGAGCTGTTTTTT
TRBJ2-1 | . | . | TRBV11-2 | CASSLASSVNEQFF | TGTGCCAGCAGCTTAGCATCTAGCGTCAATGAGCAGTTCTTC
TRBJ1-1 | . | . | TRBV2 | CASRPDGGMNTEAFF | TGTGCCAGCAGGCCCGACGGGGGTATGAACACTGAAGCTTTCTTT
TRBJ2-7 | TRBD1 | . | TRBV6-5 | CASSSPTGVEQYF | TGTGCCAGCAGTTCCCCGACAGGGGTCGAGCAGTACTTC
TRBJ2-7 | TRBD1 | few | TRBV28 | CAARRTGTGSYEQYF | TGTGCCGCCCGAAGGACCGGGACAGGCAGCTACGAGCAGTACTTC
TRBJ1-1 | . | . | TRBV7-6 | CASSLVQMNTEAFF | TGTGCCAGCAGCTTAGTACAGATGAACACTGAAGCTTTCTTT
TRBJ2-5 | TRBD1 | . | TRBV18 | CASSPSGQPKETQYF | TGTGCCAGCTCACCGTCGGGACAGCCAAAAGAGACCCAGTACTTC
TRBJ2-7 | . | . | TRBV13 | CASSPSDAVLYEQYF | TGTGCCAGCAGCCCCTCCGATGCGGTCCTCTACGAGCAGTACTTC
TRBJ2-7 | . | . | TRBV21-1 | CASSTLDSYEQYF | TGTGCCAGCAGCACACTGGACAGCTACGAGCAGTACTTC
TRBJ1-1 | . | . | TRBV6-5 | CATWNTEAFF | TGTGCCACCTGGAACACTGAAGCTTTCTTT
TRBJ2-1 | TRBD1 | . | TRBV9 | CASSAGTGSYNEQFF | TGTGCCAGCAGCGCGGGGACAGGCTCCTACAATGAGCAGTTCTTC
TRBJ2-5 | . | once | TRBV2 | CASSEARETQYF | TGTGCCAGCAGTGAAGCGCGAGAGACCCAGTACTTC
TRBJ2-1 | TRBD2 | few | TRBV5-6 | CASSMGLIDSIHKQFF | TGTGCCAGCAGCATGGGACTAATCGACTCAATACACAAGCAGTTCTTC
TRBJ2-7 | TRBD2 | . | TRBV11-2 | CASSSPRTSGSSFSYEQYF | TGTGCCAGCAGCTCCCCTAGGACTAGCGGGAGCTCCTTCTCCTACGAGCAGTACTTC
TRBJ1-5 | . | . | TRBV10-1 | CASSEHAGGQPQHF | TGCGCCAGCAGTGAGCACGCCGGCGGGCAGCCCCAGCATTTT
TRBJ1-2 | TRBD1 | once | TRBV25-1 | CASSEPGTGAYGYTF | TGTGCCAGCAGTGAACCCGGGACAGGAGCCTATGGCTACACCTTC
TRBJ2-2 | TRBD2 | . | TRBV7-3 | CASSLRGTSGSGELFF | TGTGCCAGCAGCTTAAGGGGGACTAGCGGGAGCGGGGAGCTGTTTTTT
TRBJ2-7 | TRBD2 | . | TRBV11-2 | CASNPMSGRMGEQYF | TGTGCCAGCAACCCCATGAGCGGGAGAATGGGGGAGCAGTACTTC
TRBJ2-5 | TRBD1 | . | TRBV5-1 | CASARGQGHLETQYF | TGCGCCAGCGCTCGCGGACAGGGGCACCTGGAGACCCAGTACTTC
TRBJ2-5 | . | . | TRBV19 | CASSIEAGWRETQYF | TGTGCCAGTAGTATAGAGGCTGGCTGGAGGGAGACCCAGTACTTC
TRBJ1-1 | . | . | TRBV4-2 | CASSQQGPEAFF | TGTGCCAGCAGCCAACAGGGCCCTGAAGCTTTCTTT
TRBJ2-2 | . | . | TRBV7-6 | CASSLTGKNTGELFF | TGTGCCAGCAGCTTAACGGGGAAGAACACCGGGGAGCTGTTTTTT
TRBJ2-7 | . | . | TRBV5-1 | CASSPLGDEQYF | TGCGCCAGCAGCCCCCTAGGGGACGAGCAGTACTTC
TRBJ2-3 | . | . | TRBV25-1 | CASSVHSEASQYF | TGTGCCAGCAGTGTACATTCAGAGGCCAGTCAGTATTTT
TRBJ2-3 | TRBD2 | . | TRBV28 | CAAPPSGSVDTQYF | TGTGCGGCCCCTCCTAGCGGGAGTGTAGATACGCAGTATTTT
TRBJ2-1 | TRBD2 | . | TRBV5-4 | CASSPSGTTYNEQFF | TGTGCCAGCAGCCCGAGCGGGACGACCTACAATGAGCAGTTCTTC
TRBJ1-1 | . | once | TRBV2 | CASSVARDTEAFF | TGTGCCAGCAGTGTGGCCAGGGATACTGAAGCTTTCTTT
TRBJ1-5 | TRBD1 | . | TRBV28 | CASRVSGTGGNSNQPQHF | TGTGCCAGCAGGGTCTCCGGGACAGGGGGCAATAGCAATCAGCCCCAGCATTTT
TRBJ2-7 | TRBD1 | . | TRBV11-2 | CASSNGWGQLAYEQYF | TGTGCCAGCAGTAACGGATGGGGACAGTTGGCCTACGAGCAGTACTTC
TRBJ2-7 | . | . | TRBV9 | CASSPRSGGAYEQYF | TGTGCCAGCAGCCCTCGGTCGGGCGGGGCCTACGAGCAGTACTTC
TRBJ2-1 | . | . | TRBV7-5 | CVRSHSWQPPNEQFF | TGTGTCAGAAGCCATAGCTGGCAGCCCCCTAATGAGCAGTTCTTC
TRBJ1-2 | . | . | TRBV19 | CASRMPGGNYGYTF | TGTGCCAGTAGAATGCCGGGGGGCAACTATGGCTACACCTTC
TRBJ1-5 | . | . | TRBV30 | CAWSVLGGDYQPQHF | TGTGCCTGGAGTGTACTGGGGGGGGACTATCAGCCCCAGCATTTT
TRBJ1-5 | TRBD1 | . | TRBV27 | CASSTQGHNQPQHF | TGTGCCAGCAGTACACAGGGGCACAATCAGCCCCAGCATTTT
TRBJ1-3 | . | . | TRBV19 | CASSPASVSGNTIYF | TGTGCCAGTAGCCCCGCCAGTGTCTCTGGAAACACCATATATTTT
TRBJ2-1 | . | once | TRBV6-6 | CASSFLPHGSYNEQFF | TGTGCCAGCAGTTTTTTGCCCCACGGCTCCTACAATGAGCAGTTCTTC
TRBJ1-4 | TRBD1 | once | TRBV5-1 | CASTGTGGASEKLFF | TGCGCCAGCACCGGAACAGGGGGCGCTTCTGAAAAACTGTTTTTT
TRBJ2-3 | TRBD2 | . | TRBV2 | CASSLAGATDTQYF | TGTGCCAGCAGTCTAGCGGGAGCCACAGATACGCAGTATTTT
TRBJ2-7 | TRBD2 | . | TRBV7-2 | CASSSNSGTEQYF | TGTGCCAGCAGCTCCAATAGCGGGACCGAGCAGTACTTC
TRBJ2-2 | TRBD2 | . | TRBV27 | CASSRQGLAGNTGELFF | TGTGCCAGCAGTCGACAGGGACTAGCGGGGAACACCGGGGAGCTGTTTTTT
TRBJ2-7 | . | . | TRBV18 | CASSPLDRSSVQYF | TGTGCCAGCTCACCCCTGGACAGATCTAGTGTGCAGTACTTC
TRBJ2-1 | . | . | TRBV9 | CASSVGGWGRDYNEQFF | TGTGCCAGCAGCGTAGGTGGGTGGGGCCGAGACTACAATGAGCAGTTCTTC
TRBJ1-2 | TRBD1 | . | TRBV5-1 | CASTRDSNYGYTF | TGCGCCAGCACCCGGGACAGTAACTATGGCTACACCTTC